Reported below is one T cell receptor beta chain. In the original workflow: From reference gene primer amplification, estimates of nucleated cell counts were derived. The assay was immunoSEQ multiplex PCR, and TCRdb's table has in-frame clones only and misses some. V, J and clone size derive from that table, while D and trimming were established from the DNA sequence. The sample gives over 200,000 clones, 85% to 90% of which show up once; roughly 2.7% is in the top ten. This sample stems from a study of blood T cell repertoires in COVID-19. Study-wide context: Acute and convalescent COVID-19 specimens originated in the United States, Italy and Spain. Sources were T cells, B-cell-depleted T cells, or PBMCs; the material itself was cDNA or gDNA.

Germline V gene data show CDR1 as SNHLY and CDR2 as FYNNEI. The CDR3 spans 13 residues. V lost 3 bases, J lost 7 bases, and 3 bases stayed unmatched. Enrollment of patients from Seattle took place during active infection, with longitudinal follow-up. Sequencing used peripheral blood. V usage is TRBV2 and J usage is TRBJ2-1; 7 nucleotides align to TRBD1. The clonotype was recovered from a man between 25 and 39 years old with COVID-19, enrolled during active disease. Here the CDR3 reads CASSERGQNEQFF. The CDR3 DNA reads TGTGCCAGCAGTGAGAGGGGGCAGAATGAGCAGTTCTTC.